Listed below are T cell receptor beta chains from one sample, sequenced in a study of OX40 agonist ivuxolimab in advanced cancers. Method: immunoSEQ multiplex PCR; TCRdb's copy keeps in-frame clones and lacks some. The profile shows 82,000 or so clones, over 85% of them singletons. Source: CD4+ or CD8+ T cells sorted from blood, taken in a trial of the OX40 agonist ivuxolimab. The source of these receptors is an adult with an advanced solid tumor such as melanoma, head and neck, liver or kidney cancer. Each CDR3 is given with its conserved first and last residue. D genes are given only for firm matches. Size values are once, few and many counts, or a class for expanded clones, and some rows have none.

TRBJ2-5 | TRBD2 | NA | TRBV7-8 | TGTGCCAGCAGTCCTGGGAGGGACCCTTTCCAAGAGACCCAGTACTTC | CASSPGRDPFQETQYF
TRBJ2-2 | NA | NA | TRBV7-3 | TGTGCCAGCAGCCTTCTCTCCTCCGGGGAGCTGTTTTTT | CASSLLSSGELFF
TRBJ2-5 | TRBD2 | NA | TRBV5-1 | TGCGCCAGCAGCTTGCGTAGCGGGGCACAAGAGACCCAGTACTTC | CASSLRSGAQETQYF
TRBJ2-1 | TRBD2 | NA | TRBV7-3 | TGTGCCAGCAGCTTCCAGCGGGGGACCTACAATGAGCAGTTCTTC | CASSFQRGTYNEQFF
TRBJ1-2 | TRBD1 | few | TRBV6-1 | TGTGCCAGCAGTGAAGCCCAGGGGGGAGCTAACTATGGCTACACCTTC | CASSEAQGGANYGYTF
TRBJ2-7 | NA | NA | TRBV30 | TGTGCCTGGAGTGGTGGCTCGTGGGAGCAGTACTTC | CAWSGGSWEQYF
TRBJ2-3 | TRBD2 | NA | TRBV7-3 | TGTGCCAGCAGCTCCGGGACTAGGCGGGATACGCAGTATTTT | CASSSGTRRDTQYF
TRBJ2-3 | NA | NA | TRBV7-8 | TGTGCCAGCACGGCGGCCCATACAGATACGCAGTATTTT | CASTAAHTDTQYF
TRBJ2-4 | TRBD2 | NA | TRBV5-4 | TGTGCCAGCAGCCCGACTAGCGGGACCAAAAACATTCAGTACTTC | CASSPTSGTKNIQYF
TRBJ1-1 | NA | NA | TRBV6-6 | TGTGCCAGCGTAGCTCCTGAAGCTTTCTTT | CASVAPEAFF
TRBJ2-2 | TRBD2 | once | TRBV4-1 | TGCGCCAGCAGCCAAGAAACTAGCGGGGGCGACCTACCCGGGGAGCTGTTTTTT | CASSQETSGGDLPGELFF
TRBJ2-1 | NA | NA | TRBV5-1 | TGCGCCAGCACCTCTAGCGCCAAAGATGAGCAGTTCTTC | CASTSSAKDEQFF
TRBJ2-5 | NA | NA | TRBV9 | TGTGCCAGCAGCGTGGGGAGGACGCAAGAGACCCAGTACTTC | CASSVGRTQETQYF
TRBJ2-7 | NA | NA | TRBV6-6 | TGTGCCAGCAGTTACTCGGCAGGATCCTCCTACGAGCAGTACTTC | CASSYSAGSSYEQYF
TRBJ1-5 | NA | NA | TRBV7-3 | TGTGCCAGCAGCTTAATTCCCCAGGGGTCCCTACAGCCCCAGCATTTT | CASSLIPQGSLQPQHF
TRBJ2-1 | TRBD2 | NA | TRBV15 | TGTGCCACCAGCAGACAAAGCGGGAGGGCCCTCAATGAGCAGTTCTTC | CATSRQSGRALNEQFF
TRBJ1-1 | NA | NA | TRBV4-2 | TGTGCCAGCAGTCTCCCCGGGGGGTTGAACACTGAAGCTTTCTTT | CASSLPGGLNTEAFF
TRBJ2-3 | TRBD2 | NA | TRBV2 | TGTGCCAGCATGGTCCCTAGGCTTCAGCGGGAGAATACAGATACGCAGTATTTT | CASMVPRLQRENTDTQYF
TRBJ2-2 | TRBD1 | NA | TRBV9 | TGTGCCAGCAGTGAAGGGGGCGCGAACACCGGGGAGCTGTTTTTT | CASSEGGANTGELFF
TRBJ1-1 | NA | NA | TRBV30 | TGTGCCTGGAGGGTTACAGTGAACACTGAAGCTTTCTTT | CAWRVTVNTEAFF
TRBJ1-1 | NA | NA | TRBV27 | TGTGCCAGCAGTTTCCGGGGACCGAACACTGAAGCTTTCTTT | CASSFRGPNTEAFF
TRBJ2-5 | NA | NA | TRBV14 | TGTGCCAGCAGCCAAGATCTTGGGGCCGAGACCCAGTACTTC | CASSQDLGAETQYF
TRBJ2-7 | NA | NA | TRBV6-6 | TGTGCCAGCCTTGAGGCGACTACGTACTACGAGCAGTACTTC | CASLEATTYYEQYF
TRBJ2-1 | TRBD1 | NA | TRBV27 | TGTGCCAGCAGTTCCCAAATTAGGACAGGGGGCTACAATGAGCAGTTCTTC | CASSSQIRTGGYNEQFF
TRBJ2-1 | NA | NA | TRBV5-4 | TGTGCCAGCAGCTTTGGCGGTCCCACCTACAATGAGCAGTTCTTC | CASSFGGPTYNEQFF
TRBJ1-5 | NA | NA | TRBV6-5 | TGTGCCAGCAGCCCCACACGGAAGGATCAGCCCCAGCATTTT | CASSPTRKDQPQHF
TRBJ1-2 | TRBD1 | NA | TRBV6-5 | TGTGCCAGCAAGCAGGGGGCTACTAACTATGGCTACACCTTC | CASKQGATNYGYTF
TRBJ2-3 | NA | NA | TRBV6-5 | TGTGCCAGCGCTGGCCGGGGTCCCACAGATACGCAGTATTTT | CASAGRGPTDTQYF
TRBJ2-2 | NA | NA | TRBV18 | TGTGCCAGCTCATCCAACACGGACACCGGGGAGCTGTTTTTT | CASSSNTDTGELFF
TRBJ2-7 | NA | NA | TRBV5-1 | TGCGCCAGCAGCCCCGGATTTTTGGGCGAGCAGTACTTC | CASSPGFLGEQYF
TRBJ1-4 | NA | once | TRBV7-8 | TGTGCCAGCAGCTTAAATGGAGGGCGAGAAAAACTGTTTTTT | CASSLNGGREKLFF
TRBJ1-2 | NA | NA | TRBV15 | TGTGCCACCAGCAGAGATGTTTGGGAAATCTATGGCTACACCTTC | CATSRDVWEIYGYTF
TRBJ2-5 | NA | NA | TRBV5-4 | TGTGCCAGCAGCTTGGGGGGCAGTTTCCAAGAGACCCAGTACTTC | CASSLGGSFQETQYF
TRBJ2-7 | NA | NA | TRBV9 | TGTGCCAGCAGCGTCGGCGGGCAGGGAGATTACGAGCAGTACTTC | CASSVGGQGDYEQYF
TRBJ1-2 | NA | NA | TRBV7-9 | TGTGCCAGCAGCTCCGAAGCCCCAACTGCCGCCTTC | CASSSEAPTAAF
TRBJ2-3 | TRBD2 | NA | TRBV19 | TGTGCCAGTAGTATGCGGACTAGCGGGAGTCTCTCCGCCCCTCGCGCGCAGTATTTT | CASSMRTSGSLSAPRAQYF
TRBJ1-5 | NA | NA | TRBV5-1 | TGCGCCAGCAGCCCCCTTGACAGTAGCAATCAGCCCCAGCATTTT | CASSPLDSSNQPQHF
TRBJ1-5 | NA | once | TRBV6-6 | TGTGCCAGCAGTGGGGGCCGCGTCAATCAGCCCCAGCATTTT | CASSGGRVNQPQHF
TRBJ1-1 | NA | NA | TRBV9 | TGTGCCAGCAGCGTAGCTAACAGCCTCACTGAAGCTTTCTTT | CASSVANSLTEAFF
TRBJ1-5 | TRBD1 | NA | TRBV7-8 | TGTGCCAGCAGCTGGACAGGGGCGAGAAATCAGCCCCAGCATTTT | CASSWTGARNQPQHF
TRBJ2-5 | TRBD2 | NA | TRBV7-8 | TGTGCCAGCAGCTTAAGATCCGGGACTACAGTGGAGACCCAGTACTTC | CASSLRSGTTVETQYF
TRBJ1-3 | NA | once | TRBV4-1 | TGCGCCAGCAGCCAACTAGGACCACAGGGTAACATATATTTT | CASSQLGPQGNIYF
TRBJ2-5 | NA | NA | TRBV7-3 | TGTGCCAGCAGCTCCCGCCCTGGCGAGACCCAGTACTTC | CASSSRPGETQYF
TRBJ1-1 | NA | NA | TRBV7-2 | TGTGCCAGCAGCTTAAAATGGAGACAGACGAACACTGAAGCTTTCTTT | CASSLKWRQTNTEAFF
TRBJ1-4 | NA | NA | TRBV2 | TGTGCCAGCAGGGCCTGGACGGTTGGTAATGAAAAACTGTTTTTT | CASRAWTVGNEKLFF
TRBJ1-4 | NA | NA | TRBV19 | TGTGCCAGTAGTACCTCCGGACGGGAAAAACTGTTTTTT | CASSTSGREKLFF
TRBJ1-1 | NA | NA | TRBV28 | TGTGCCAGCAGAGGAAAACCTGAAGCTTTCTTT | CASRGKPEAFF
TRBJ2-5 | NA | NA | TRBV7-3 | TGTGCCAGCAGCGTACTCCCCTCCGAGACCCAGTACTTC | CASSVLPSETQYF
TRBJ1-2 | TRBD1 | NA | TRBV5-1 | TGCGCCAGCAGCTTCGGACAGGGTCTGGGTGGCTACACCTTC | CASSFGQGLGGYTF
TRBJ2-7 | TRBD2 | NA | TRBV7-3 | TGTGCCAGCAGCTTAAATGTAGCGGGAGTGGACGAGCAGTACTTC | CASSLNVAGVDEQYF
TRBJ2-1 | NA | NA | TRBV19 | TGTGCCAGTAGTATTAAGACCCTCGGGACCGACGTTCCGGGGTCCTACAATGAGCAGTTCTTC | CASSIKTLGTDVPGSYNEQFF
TRBJ2-1 | TRBD1 | NA | TRBV9 | TGTGCCAGCAGCGCGACCGGGACAGGGGTGATCGGTGAGCAGTTCTTC | CASSATGTGVIGEQFF
TRBJ2-3 | NA | NA | TRBV5-1 | TGCGCCAGCAGCTTGAAAGGCGGTTACACAGATACGCAGTATTTT | CASSLKGGYTDTQYF
TRBJ1-5 | TRBD1 | NA | TRBV19 | TGTGCCAGTGGGGGACAGGCACCCCAGCATTTT | CASGGQAPQHF
TRBJ2-1 | TRBD2 | NA | TRBV19 | TGTGCCAGTAGCGACGACTCTAGCGGGGTCTACAATGAGCAGTTCTTC | CASSDDSSGVYNEQFF